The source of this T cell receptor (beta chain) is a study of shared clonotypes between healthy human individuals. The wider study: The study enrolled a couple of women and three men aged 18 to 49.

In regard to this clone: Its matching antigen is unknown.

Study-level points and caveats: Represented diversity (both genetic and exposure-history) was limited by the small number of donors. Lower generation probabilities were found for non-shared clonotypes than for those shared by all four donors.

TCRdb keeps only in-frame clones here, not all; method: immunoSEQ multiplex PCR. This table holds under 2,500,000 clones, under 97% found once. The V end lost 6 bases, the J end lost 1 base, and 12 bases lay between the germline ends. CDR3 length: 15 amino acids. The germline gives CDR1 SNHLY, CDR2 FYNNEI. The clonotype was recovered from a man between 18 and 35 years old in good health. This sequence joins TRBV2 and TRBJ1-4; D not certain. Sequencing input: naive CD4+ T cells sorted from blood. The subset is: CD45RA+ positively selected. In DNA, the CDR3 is TGTGCCAGCAGGGGAAGGGTTGGAACTAATGAAAAACTGTTTTTT. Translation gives CASRGRVGTNEKLFF.